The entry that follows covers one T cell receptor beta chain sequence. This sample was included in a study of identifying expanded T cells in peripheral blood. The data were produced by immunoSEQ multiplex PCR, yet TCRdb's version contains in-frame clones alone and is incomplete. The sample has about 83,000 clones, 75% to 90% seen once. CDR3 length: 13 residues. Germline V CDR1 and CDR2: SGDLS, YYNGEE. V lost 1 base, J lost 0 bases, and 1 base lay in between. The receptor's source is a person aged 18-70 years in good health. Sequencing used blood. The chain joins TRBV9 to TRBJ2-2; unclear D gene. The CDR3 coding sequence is TGTGCCAGCAGCGTACCGAACACCGGGGAGCTGTTTTTT. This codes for CASSVPNTGELFF.